These 2 T cell receptor beta chains came from one sample sequenced in a study of beta chain features in type 1 diabetes. Expressed TCRB transcripts were sequenced because the isolated RNA had all been reverse transcribed beforehand. Assay used: immunoSEQ multiplex PCR; TCRdb lists only in-frame clones, some missing. The sample gives 130,000 to 150,000 clones, about 10% of which show up once; less than 1.5% is in the top ten. The sequencing sample was made of naive CD4+ T cells from blood. The origin of the receptors is a man in his late teens or twenties in good health.

Many counts were recorded for this clone. The V call is TRBV7-9, the J call TRBJ1-2; D possibly corresponds to TRBD1 (5 bases). Per the germline V gene, CDR1 is SEHNR and CDR2 is FQNEAQ (reference sequence). With 4 bases removed from V and 4 bases from J, the gap between germline ends came to 13 bases. The CDR3 covers 14 residues. The CDR3 region has the DNA TGTGCCAGCAGCTCCCAGACAGCGATCTATGGCTACACCTTC. This translates into CASSSQTAIYGYTF.

The genes are TRBV7-9 and TRBJ2-3, with a tentative D call TRBD1 (6 bases). Between the trimmed V and J ends, which lost 1 base and 0 bases, there was a span of 8 bases. CDR3 size: 15 residues. CDR1 is SEHNR, CDR2 FQNEAQ, per germline (reference sequence). The CDR3 DNA reads TGTGCCAGCAGCTTAGGGGGGCTAAGCACAGATACGCAGTATTTT. Its translation is CASSLGGLSTDTQYF. The full variable domain, its missing parts supplied by reference TRBV7-9 and TRBJ2-3, is DTGVSQNPRHKITKRGQNVTFRCDPISEHNRLYWYRQTLGQGPEFLTYFQNEAQLEKSRLLSDRFSAERPKGSFSTLEIQRTEQGDSAMYLCASSLGGLSTDTQYFGPGTRLTVL.